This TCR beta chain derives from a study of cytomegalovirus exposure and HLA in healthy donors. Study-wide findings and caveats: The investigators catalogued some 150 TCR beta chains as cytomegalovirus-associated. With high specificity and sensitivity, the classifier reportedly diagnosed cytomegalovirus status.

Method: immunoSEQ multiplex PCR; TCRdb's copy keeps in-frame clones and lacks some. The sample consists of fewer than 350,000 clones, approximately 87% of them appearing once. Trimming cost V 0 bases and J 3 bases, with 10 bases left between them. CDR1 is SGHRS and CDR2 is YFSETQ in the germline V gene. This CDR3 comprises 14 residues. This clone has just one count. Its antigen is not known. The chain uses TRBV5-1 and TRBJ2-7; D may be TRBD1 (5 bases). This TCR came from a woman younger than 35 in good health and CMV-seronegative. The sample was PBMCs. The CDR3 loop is CASSLAGKGYEQYF. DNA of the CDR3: TGCGCCAGCAGCTTGGCAGGGAAAGGCTACGAGCAGTACTTC.